The entry below gives a single TCR beta chain sequence along with its context. Its specificity is not known. The entry originates in a study of beta chain features in type 1 diabetes. Study-wide points: Moderately but significantly shorter TCRB CDR3s were found in Type 1 diabetes patients in all four CD4+ subsets.

The authors reverse transcribed all of the isolated RNA, so sequencing captured expressed TCRB transcripts. This table comes from immunoSEQ multiplex PCR, and its TCRdb copy is limited to in-frame clones, with some not included. The sample has about 390,000 clones, around 10% seen once. The sequencing sample was made of central memory CD4+ T cells from blood. This clonotype was sampled from a man aged 25-45 years with type 1 diabetes.

For the CDR3, the DNA is TGTGCCAGCACCCAGGGGCGGGAGGGCCCCTACGAGCAGTACTTC. Protein sequence: CASTQGREGPYEQYF. V and J are TRBV9 and TRBJ2-7; 9 nucleotides match TRBD2. This CDR3 spans 15 amino acids. The germline CDR1 and CDR2 sequences are SGDLS and YYNGEE. J gave up 2 bases and V 6 bases, and 9 bases lay outside the gene matches.